This T cell receptor (beta chain) was identified in a study of OX40 agonist ivuxolimab in advanced cancers. Background on the study: Dose-escalation patients suffered from hepatocellular carcinoma, melanoma, renal cell or head and neck cancer.

This clone has a handful of counts. No antigen is known for it. Findings and caveats of the study: Low levels of normalized T-cell clonal expansion also appeared in some nonresponders.

Method: immunoSEQ multiplex PCR; TCRdb's copy keeps in-frame clones and lacks some. The data show fewer than 130,000 clones, with about 92% seen just once and about 0.28% held by the top ten. This CDR3 contains 11 residues. V lost 0 bases, J lost 7 bases, and 6 bases lay in between. The V gene's germline CDR1 is DFQATT and CDR2 SNEGSKA (reference sequence). Patients had blood sampled at baseline and again on cycle 4 day 1 and cycle 7 day 1. This chain joins TRBV20-1 and TRBJ1-1; D unresolved. The source material was CD4+ or CD8+ T cells sorted from blood, sampled in a trial of the OX40 agonist ivuxolimab. The TCR originated in an adult with an advanced solid tumor such as melanoma, head and neck, liver or kidney cancer. The CDR3 loop is CSARDVLEAFF. The DNA of the CDR3 is TGCAGTGCTAGAGATGTTCTTGAAGCTTTCTTT.